This T cell receptor beta chain was recorded in a study of graft-versus-host responses after intestinal transplantation. In the study overall: Transplantation in recipients was multivisceral, liver-intestinal, or isolated intestinal. For 3 to 4 years after anti-thymocyte globulin induction, all recipients took tacrolimus and steroids.

Germline trimming cut 11 bases from V and 4 bases from J; bases unmatched to any gene: 5. This CDR3 spans 12 amino acids. The V gene's germline CDR1 is MNHEY and CDR2 SVGAGI. This clone was detected once. The antigen remains undetermined. Method: immunoSEQ multiplex PCR; TCRdb's copy keeps in-frame clones and lacks some. The repertoire consists of 80,000 to 95,000 clones, with about 87% occurring once and the leading ten covering roughly 0.3%. The rearrangement links TRBV6-5 to TRBJ1-1; 9 positions agree with TRBD1. Sequenced here: unstimulated CD4+ T cells sorted from spleen or lymph node cells, sampled before transplant. This TCR came from a human donor who was the organ donor for an intestinal transplant. The CDR3 DNA reads TGTGCCGTCTCGGACAGGGGCACTGAAGCTTTCTTT. Encoded protein: CAVSDRGTEAFF.